This T cell receptor beta chain stems from a study of radiotherapy plus CTLA-4 blockade in lung cancer. Concerning this clone itself: What it recognizes is unknown.

TCRdb's table, derived via immunoSEQ multiplex PCR, lists solely in-frame clones and lacks some. The sample carries fewer than 70,000 clones, approximately 79% recorded once. There are 11 residues in the CDR3. Per germline, CDR1 MNHNY and CDR2 SVGAGI (reference sequence). V shed 5 bases and J shed 15 bases, with 14 bases lying between them. Findings of the study overall: After treatment with radiotherapy plus ipilimumab, TCR clones that came from the tumor expanded in blood.

Material: peripheral blood, obtained from a patient treated with radiotherapy plus ipilimumab. This sequence joins TRBV6-6 and TRBJ2-4; D could derive from TRBD1 or TRBD2 (5 bases each). This TCR was sampled from a human donor with non-small cell lung cancer who had a complete response to radiotherapy plus ipilimumab. Here the CDR3 DNA reads TGTGCCAGCAGTGCACTGGGACCAAGGTACTTC. It yields the protein CASSALGPRYF.